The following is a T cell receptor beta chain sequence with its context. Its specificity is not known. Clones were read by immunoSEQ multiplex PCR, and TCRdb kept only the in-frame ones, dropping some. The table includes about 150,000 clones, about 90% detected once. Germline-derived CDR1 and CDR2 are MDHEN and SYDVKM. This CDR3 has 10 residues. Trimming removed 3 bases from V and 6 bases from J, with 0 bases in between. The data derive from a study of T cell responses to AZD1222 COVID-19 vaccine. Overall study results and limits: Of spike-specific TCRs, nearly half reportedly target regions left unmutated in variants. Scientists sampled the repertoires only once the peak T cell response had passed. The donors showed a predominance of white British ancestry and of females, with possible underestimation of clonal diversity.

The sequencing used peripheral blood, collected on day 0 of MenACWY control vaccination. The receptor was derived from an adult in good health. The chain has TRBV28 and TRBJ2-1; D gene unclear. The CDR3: CASSFNEQFF. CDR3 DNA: TGTGCCAGCAGTTTCAATGAGCAGTTCTTC.